This T cell receptor beta chain was sequenced in a study of shared T cell receptors in the human thymus. Clones were read by immunoSEQ multiplex PCR, and TCRdb kept only the in-frame ones, dropping some. The sample lists hundreds of thousands of clones; about 89% were seen once. The CDR3 loop spans 16 amino acids. The germline gives CDR1 SGDLS, CDR2 YYNGEE. V trimming: 0 bases; J trimming: 8 bases; junction bases outside the gene matches: 11. These data also featured in a second study, about human thymus T cells. That paper notes: Finnish infants who were healthy and having corrective surgery for congenital heart defects made up the donors. In corrective heart surgery, resections were taken, and these provided the thymus tissue. What appeared biased in thymic and blood repertoires was the usage of V and J genes.

The receptor was isolated from a boy under two years old with a congenital heart defect. The specimen was thymocytes. The rearrangement joins TRBV9 to TRBJ1-2; 9 positions agree with TRBD1. CDR3: CASSVGGQGGAGGYTF. The CDR3 nucleotides read TGTGCCAGCAGCGTAGGGGGACAGGGTGGGGCGGGAGGCTACACCTTC. The full variable domain, in which reference TRBV9 and TRBJ1-2 provide the parts outside the CDR3, is DSGVTQTPKHLITATGQRVTLRCSPRSGDLSVYWYQQSLDQGLQFLIQYYNGEERAKGNILERFSAQQFPDLHSELNLSSLELGDSALYFCASSVGGQGGAGGYTFGSGTRLTVV.